The sequence of this T cell receptor (beta chain) was determined in a study of blood T cells in healthy people across ages. A sample-barcoded 5' primer and a J-beta primer mix were used in a second PCR of roughly 6 to 11 cycles. TCRdb fed the 5' RACE reads into MiXCR, producing one record per CDR3 protein. This table has some 1,800,000 distinct CDR3 sequences, roughly two fifths appearing once. CDR1 and CDR2 from the germline V gene are SGDLS and YYNGEE. V lost 4 bases and J lost 6; bases outside the gene matches: 7. CDR3 length: 13 residues. Sample: blood. This TCR derives from a human donor in good health. The V gene is TRBV9, the J gene TRBJ2-7; 7 nucleotides agree with TRBD1. CDR3 protein: CASSPPGGIEQYF. Written as DNA, the CDR3 is TGTGCCAGCAGCCCTCCAGGGGGTATCGAGCAGTACTTC. The whole variable domain, remainder taken from reference TRBV9 and TRBJ2-7, is DSGVTQTPKHLITATGQRVTLRCSPRSGDLSVYWYQQSLDQGLQFLIQYYNGEERAKGNILERFSAQQFPDLHSELNLSSLELGDSALYFCASSPPGGIEQYFGPGTRLTVT.